This T cell receptor (beta chain) was captured in a study of shared clonotypes between healthy human individuals. CDR1 MNHEY and CDR2 SVGAGI come from the germline V gene. There are 14 residues in the CDR3. V was shortened by 6 bases and J by 2 bases, with 13 bases between the two germline ends. Terminally differentiated effector memory CD45RA+ cells were excluded from the naive CD8 cells, which were CD45RO-negative and positively selected for CCR7. Notes on this clone: Its antigen remains unidentified.

Evenly divided among several immunoSEQ plates was the genomic DNA of each subset. The protocol was immunoSEQ multiplex PCR, while the TCRdb copy is restricted to in-frame clones and leaves out a portion. The data hold approximately 2,200,000 clones, with about 93% observed a single time. Study observations and caveats: A limitation of the genetic and exposure-history diversity represented arose from few donors. In a handful of donors, about 5% of naive CD4 clonotypes appeared in common. Relative to memory subsets, naive subsets generally showed larger estimated richness.

The chain links TRBV6-5 to TRBJ1-1, with D unresolved. The specimen sequenced was naive CD8+ T cells from PBMCs. The source is a man aged 18-30 years in good health. Some clones in this sample may be carry-over from other donors' samples. This CDR3 is CASSPREFNTEAFF. In nucleotides, the CDR3 is TGTGCCAGCAGCCCCCGGGAATTCAACACTGAAGCTTTCTTT.